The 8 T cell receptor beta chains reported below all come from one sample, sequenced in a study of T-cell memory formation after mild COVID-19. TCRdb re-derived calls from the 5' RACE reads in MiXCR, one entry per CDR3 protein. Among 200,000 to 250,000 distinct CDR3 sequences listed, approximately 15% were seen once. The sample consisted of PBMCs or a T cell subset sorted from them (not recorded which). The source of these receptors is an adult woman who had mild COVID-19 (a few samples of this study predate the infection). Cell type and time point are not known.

This CDR3 reads CASRPQGSTDTQYF. In DNA, the CDR3 is TGCGCCAGCAGGCCTCAGGGTAGCACAGATACGCAGTATTTT. The rearrangement links TRBV5-1 to TRBJ2-3; D may be TRBD1 (5 bases). The CDR3 covers 14 residues. Germline values: CDR1 SGHRS, CDR2 YFSETQ. Trimming removed 5 bases from V and 0 bases from J, with 10 bases in between.

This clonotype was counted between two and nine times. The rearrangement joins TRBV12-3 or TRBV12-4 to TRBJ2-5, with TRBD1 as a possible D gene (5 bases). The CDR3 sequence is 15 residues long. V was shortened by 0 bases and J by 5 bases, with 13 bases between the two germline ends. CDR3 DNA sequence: TGTGCCAGCAGTTTAGCAGGGGCTGTTATGGAGACCCAGTACTTC. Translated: CASSLAGAVMETQYF.

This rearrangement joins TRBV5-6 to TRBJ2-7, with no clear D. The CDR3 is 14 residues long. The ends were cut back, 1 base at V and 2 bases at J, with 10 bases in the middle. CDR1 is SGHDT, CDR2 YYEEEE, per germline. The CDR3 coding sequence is TGTGCCAGCAGCTTGTCGGCCCTTCCCTACGAGCAGTACTTC. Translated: CASSLSALPYEQYF.

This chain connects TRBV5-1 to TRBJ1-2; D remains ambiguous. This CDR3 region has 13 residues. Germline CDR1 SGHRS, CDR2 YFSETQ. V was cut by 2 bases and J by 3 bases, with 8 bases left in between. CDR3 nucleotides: TGCGCCAGCAGCTTCGGGGATTACTATGGCTACACCTTC. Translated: CASSFGDYYGYTF.

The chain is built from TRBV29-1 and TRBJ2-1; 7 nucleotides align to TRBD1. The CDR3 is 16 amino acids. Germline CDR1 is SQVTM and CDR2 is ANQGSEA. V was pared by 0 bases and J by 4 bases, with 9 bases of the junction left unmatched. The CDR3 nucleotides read TGCAGCGTTGAAGATTACCAGGGGGATCGTTACAATGAGCAGTTCTTC. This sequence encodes CSVEDYQGDRYNEQFF.

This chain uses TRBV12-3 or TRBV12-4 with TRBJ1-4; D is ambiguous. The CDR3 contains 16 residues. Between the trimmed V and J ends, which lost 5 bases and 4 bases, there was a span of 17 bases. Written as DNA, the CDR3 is TGTGCCAGCAGTCAAAGACGGGCGAAGAATAATGAAAAACTGTTTTTT. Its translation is CASSQRRAKNNEKLFF.

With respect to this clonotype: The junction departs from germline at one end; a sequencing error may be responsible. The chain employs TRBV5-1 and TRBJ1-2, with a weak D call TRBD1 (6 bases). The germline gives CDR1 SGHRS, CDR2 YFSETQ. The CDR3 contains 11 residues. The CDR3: CDSSSQGPYTF. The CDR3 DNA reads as TGCGACAGCAGTTCCCAGGGGCCTTACACCTTC.

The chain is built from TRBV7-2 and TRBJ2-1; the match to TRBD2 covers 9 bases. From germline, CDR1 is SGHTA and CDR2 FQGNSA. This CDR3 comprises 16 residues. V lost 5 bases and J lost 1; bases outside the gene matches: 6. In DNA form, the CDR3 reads TGTGCCAGCAGCCTGCGGGGGGGCGGGTCCTACAATGAGCAGTTCTTC. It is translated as CASSLRGGGSYNEQFF.